This is a list of T cell receptor beta chains from one sample in a study of response to subunit inactivated influenza vaccine. TCRdb independently ran MiXCR on the RT-PCR reads; one entry per CDR3 protein. The sample consists of hundreds of thousands of distinct CDR3 sequences, around 14% of them appearing once. The material sequenced was PBMCs from blood, taken 11 to 12 days after vaccination. These receptors came from a middle-aged man who received an inactivated influenza vaccine. CDR3s include the opening cysteine and the closing phenylalanine or tryptophan. Fields, in order: CDR3 DNA, CDR3 protein, V gene, D gene, J gene, clone size. The D gene is left open where the match is weak. Size is omitted from some rows. Given values are once, few, many or a class for expanded clones.

TGCGCCAGCAGCTCGACTAGCGGGGGGGCCCTCAATGAGCAGTTCTTC | CASSSTSGGALNEQFF | TRBV5-1 | TRBD2 | TRBJ2-1 | few
TGCGCCAGCAGCCCCCGATGGGGCGGCACCGGGGAGCTGTTTTTT | CASSPRWGGTGELFF | TRBV5-1 | . | TRBJ2-2 | few
TGCGCCAGCAGTCGGGAAAATAATGAAAAACTGTTTTTT | CASSRENNEKLFF | TRBV5-1 | . | TRBJ1-4 | .
TGTGCCAGCAGTTACGGGGAATTTAATCAGCCCCAGCATTTT | CASSYGEFNQPQHF | TRBV6-2/TRBV6-3 | . | TRBJ1-5 | .
TGCAGTGCAAGCGGGACTAGCGGGAACCAAGAGACCCAGTACTTC | CSASGTSGNQETQYF | TRBV20-1 | TRBD2 | TRBJ2-5 | .
TGTGCCAGCAGCTTAGAGTCAGGGCGTGAGTCACCCCTCCACTTT | CASSLESGRESPLHF | TRBV7-2 | . | TRBJ1-6 | few
TGTGCCAGCAGTTACTCGACGGTACAGGGATATGGCTACACCTTC | CASSYSTVQGYGYTF | TRBV6-2/TRBV6-3 | . | TRBJ1-2 | .
TGTGCCAGCAGCTGGTTACTAGCGGGGGAGGATACGCAGTCTTTT | CASSWLLAGEDTQSF | TRBV11-2 | TRBD2 | TRBJ2-3 | .
TGTGCCAGCAATCCCGGGACAGGGCGCTCTGGAAACACCATATATTTT | CASNPGTGRSGNTIYF | TRBV6-1 | TRBD1 | TRBJ1-3 | few
TGTGCCAGCAGCGTCCGGACAGGATTCGGCTCTGGAAACACCATATATTTT | CASSVRTGFGSGNTIYF | TRBV3-1 | TRBD1 | TRBJ1-3 | .
TGCAGTGCGACCCGAAACCGGGACTACGGGTTCTTC | CSATRNRDYGFF | TRBV20-1 | TRBD2 | TRBJ2-1 | few
TGTGCCAGCAGCCAACTCCCTAGCGGGAGAGATACGCAGTATTTT | CASSQLPSGRDTQYF | TRBV3-1 | TRBD2 | TRBJ2-3 | .
TGTGCCAGCAAACGAGGTGCCGTGAACACTGAAGCTTTCTTT | CASKRGAVNTEAFF | TRBV3-1 | . | TRBJ1-1 | many
TGTGCCGTCGCTCAGGGCAATGAGCAGTTCTTC | CAVAQGNEQFF | TRBV10-3 | . | TRBJ2-1 | .
TGCAGAGCATACACCCCACAGAACACTGAAGCTTTCTTT | CRAYTPQNTEAFF | TRBV20-1 | . | TRBJ1-1 | .
TGTGCCACCAGTGACCCCACAGGGGGCCCAAGCACAGATACGCAGTATTTT | CATSDPTGGPSTDTQYF | TRBV24-1 | TRBD1 | TRBJ2-3 | .
TGCGCCAGCAGCTTGTCCCCGGGACAGGGGGCGCGGGAGCAGTACTTC | CASSLSPGQGAREQYF | TRBV5-1 | TRBD1 | TRBJ2-7 | .
TGCAGCGTTCCGGGGGGGACAGACTCCTACAATGAGCAGTTCTTC | CSVPGGTDSYNEQFF | TRBV29-1 | . | TRBJ2-1 | few
TGCAGTGCTAGTGATCTAGCGGGAGGTGAGGAGCAGTACTTC | CSASDLAGGEEQYF | TRBV20-1 | TRBD2 | TRBJ2-7 | .
TGTGCCAGCCAAACGACTAGCGGGGGGGCTTGGAATGAGCAGTTCTTC | CASQTTSGGAWNEQFF | TRBV7-9 | TRBD2 | TRBJ2-1 | many
TGCAGTGCTAGAGATCCCCCGGAGCAGTACTTC | CSARDPPEQYF | TRBV20-1 | . | TRBJ2-7 | few
TGCGCCAGCAGCCAAGGGATAATCGGAGATACGCAGTATTTT | CASSQGIIGDTQYF | TRBV4-1 | . | TRBJ2-3 | few
TGTGCAAGTCGCTTAATACAGGGCTCGGGGTACGAGCAGTACTTC | CASRLIQGSGYEQYF | TRBV12-2 | . | TRBJ2-7 | .
TGCGCCAGCAGCTTGACGATCGGGAGCTCCTACGAGCAGTACTTC | CASSLTIGSSYEQYF | TRBV5-1 | . | TRBJ2-7 | few
TGTGCCAGCAGCGTAGCTCGTGAAGGGGCCCCCCAAGAGACCCAGTACTTC | CASSVAREGAPQETQYF | TRBV9 | . | TRBJ2-5 | few
TGTGCCACCAGCAGAGATTTCACTGAAGCTTTCTTT | CATSRDFTEAFF | TRBV15 | . | TRBJ1-1 | few
TGTGCCAGCAGCGGGACGGGAGTAGGGTTGACTGAAGCTTTCTTT | CASSGTGVGLTEAFF | TRBV7-2 | . | TRBJ1-1 | .
TGTGCCACCAGTGATACCGGGATGGATGAGCAGTTCTTC | CATSDTGMDEQFF | TRBV24-1 | . | TRBJ2-1 | .
TGTGCCAGCAGACGGACAGGGGGAGGCTACGAGCAGTACTTC | CASRRTGGGYEQYF | TRBV27 | TRBD1 | TRBJ2-7 | many
TGTGCCAGCTCACCAAGCAGCGGGCCCGGGGAGCTGTTTTTT | CASSPSSGPGELFF | TRBV18 | . | TRBJ2-2 | .
TGTGCCAGCAGCGTAGACGACGCGAGTTTGAGGACAGCCTCTAACTATGGCTACACCTTC | CASSVDDASLRTASNYGYTF | TRBV9 | . | TRBJ1-2 | few
TGTGCCATCAGTTCGACAGGGGCCCACGAGCAGTACTTC | CAISSTGAHEQYF | TRBV10-3 | TRBD1 | TRBJ2-7 | few
TGCAGCGTTGTCAGGGGACCCTCCTACAATGAGCAGTTCTTC | CSVVRGPSYNEQFF | TRBV29-1 | . | TRBJ2-1 | .
TGCAGTGCTAGTCCCAGGCCCACTGAAGCTTTCTTT | CSASPRPTEAFF | TRBV20-1 | . | TRBJ1-1 | many
TGCAGCTCCTCTGAGCGAGGTACGCAGTATTTT | CSSSERGTQYF | TRBV29-1 | . | TRBJ2-3 | few
TGTGCCAGCAGCCAAGATGCCAGCTTTTACAATGAGCAGTTCTTC | CASSQDASFYNEQFF | TRBV4-2 | . | TRBJ2-1 | many
TGCAGTGCTACGATAGGGACAGCCATGGGGGAGACCCAGTACTTC | CSATIGTAMGETQYF | TRBV20-1 | TRBD1 | TRBJ2-5 | .
TGCAGTGCCATTGTGCAGGGGAAAAAGACCCAGTACTTC | CSAIVQGKKTQYF | TRBV20-1 | . | TRBJ2-5 | .
TGTGCCAGCAGTGATAGCGGTCCGAGGGGGGATACGCAGTATTTT | CASSDSGPRGDTQYF | TRBV12-3/TRBV12-4 | . | TRBJ2-3 | many
TGTGCCAGCAGCGTAGGGGGCGCGGGTGAAGCTTTCTTT | CASSVGGAGEAFF | TRBV9 | . | TRBJ1-1 | .